One sample yielded the 12 T cell receptor beta chains listed below, sequenced in a study of T cells in women clearing cervical HPV infection. Clones were read by immunoSEQ multiplex PCR, and TCRdb kept only the in-frame ones, dropping some. There are 18,000 or so clones in the sample, with approximately 14% held by the top ten. The sequenced sample consisted of blood buffy coat. The receptors were gathered from a woman between 18 and 69 years old with a cervical HPV16 infection that either progressed to CIN3+ or cleared (not recorded which).

Of note for this clone: The DNA ends 3 residues before the CDR3 does, and the rest of the CDR3 is filled in from the germline J gene. V and J are TRBV2 and TRBJ1-2, with 7 bases lining up with TRBD1. The CDR3 length is 13 residues. CDR1 SNHLY and CDR2 FYNNEI come from the germline V gene. The part of the CDR3 DNA that was read is TGTGCCAGCAGTCAGGGGGGCCCCAATGAC. This translates into CASSQGGPND. The whole CDR3 sequence is CASSQGGPNDYTF.

CDR3 in amino acids: CASSLSVAMDRGYEQYF. Partial CDR3 DNA: TGTGCCAGCAGTTTATCCGTGGCAATGGACAGGGGGTACGAG. The rearrangement joins TRBV27 to TRBJ2-7, with TRBD1 matching 10 bases. The DNA ends 3 residues before the CDR3 does, and the rest of the CDR3 is filled in from the germline J gene. CDR3 length equals 17 residues. CDR1 MNHEY and CDR2 SMNVEV come from the germline V gene (reference sequence). The J segment lost 4 bases and the V segment lost 0 bases, leaving 9 bases of the junction unmatched.

Remarks on this clone: The read is 3 residues too short to cover the CDR3 end, so that end is filled in from the germline J gene. This sequence joins TRBV6-2 or TRBV6-3 and TRBJ2-3; D possibly matches TRBD1 or TRBD2 (5 bases each). The V gene's germline CDR1 is MNHEY and CDR2 SVGEGT. The CDR3 covers 16 residues. The sequenced part of the CDR3 DNA is TGTGCCAGCAGTTACCGGGCAGCAGGGAGCAATCAGCCG. Protein sequence: CASSYRAAGSNQP. In full, the CDR3 is CASSYRAAGSNQPQYF.

As to this clone: The CDR3 is cut off 3 residues early in the read; its end comes from the germline J gene. This rearrangement joins TRBV7-9 to TRBJ2-7; D remains unclear. The germline V gene has CDR1 SEHNR and CDR2 FQNEAQ (reference sequence). The CDR3 is 12 residues long. Trimming left V 5 bases short and J 6 bases short, with 11 bases between. CDR3 DNA, as far as it was read: TGTGCCAGCAGCCCGTACAAGTTCGAG. Protein product: CASSPYKFE. The whole CDR3 is CASSPYKFEQYF.

Turning to this clone: The CDR3 end falls 3 residues outside the read, so it is completed with the germline J gene. The genes are TRBV11-3 and TRBJ2-3; D remains ambiguous. Deletions cut 5 bases from V and 5 bases from J, with 8 bases between. Germline CDR1 reads SGHNT; CDR2 reads YENEEA. This CDR3 is built from 12 residues. Partial CDR3 DNA: TGTGCCAGCAGCCCTGTTAGAGATACG. It yields the protein CASSPVRDT. The entire CDR3 sequence reads CASSPVRDTQYF.

A note on this clone: Read data end 3 residues before the CDR3 end; the end is taken from the germline J gene. The chain couples TRBV10-3 to TRBJ2-2; D unclear. This CDR3 is 16 amino acids long. Germline V gives CDR1 ENHRY, CDR2 SYGVKD. The CDR3 region is CAISPLPDSYNSPLFF. Partial CDR3 DNA: TGTGCCATCAGCCCGCTACCCGACTCCTATAATTCACCG.

As regards this clone: The read terminates 3 residues before the CDR3 end, so the remaining end is supplied by the germline J gene. The rearrangement joins TRBV4-2 to TRBJ2-5; 7 bases align to TRBD2. The CDR3 consists of 17 residues. Trimming took 1 base from V and 0 from J; bases not matched to a gene: 8. Germline CDR1 and CDR2: LGHNA and YNFKEQ. The CDR3 DNA, read in part, is TGTGCCAGCAGCCAAGTATCAGCGGGACCGTACCAAGAGACC. Its translation is CASSQVSAGPYQET. The full-length CDR3 reads as CASSQVSAGPYQETQYF.

In regard to this clone: The CDR3 end is not reached by the read, which stops 3 residues before it; the germline J gene fills it in. The V call is TRBV28, the J call TRBJ2-7; no clear D. There are 11 residues in the CDR3. The germline V gene encodes CDR1 MDHEN and CDR2 SYDVKM. The ends were cut back, 4 bases at V and 4 bases at J, with 5 bases in the middle. The CDR3 protein is CASSYNYEQYF. CDR3 bases read: TGTGCCAGCAGTTATAATTACGAG.

Concerning this clone itself: The missing CDR3 end, 3 residues past where the read stops, is filled in from the germline J gene. The chain couples TRBV28 to TRBJ1-5; TRBD1 matches at 7 bases. V shed 6 bases, J shed 7 bases, and the junction held 6 bases outside the gene matches. CDR1 MDHEN and CDR2 SYDVKM come from the germline V gene. The CDR3 length is 13 residues. The CDR3 DNA, read in part, is TGTGCCAGCAGCCTACAGGGGCCCCAGCCC. Translated, it gives CASSLQGPQP. The entire CDR3 reads CASSLQGPQPQHF. Looking up the rest from reference TRBV28 and TRBJ1-5 gives the full variable domain: DVKVTQSSRYLVKRTGEKVFLECVQDMDHENMFWYRQDPGLGLRLIYFSYDVKMKEKGDIPEGYSVSREKKERFSLILESASTNQTSMYLCASSLQGPQPQHFGDGTRLSIL.

Details on this clone: The read is 3 residues too short to cover the CDR3 end, so that end is filled in from the germline J gene. The chain has TRBV5-1 and TRBJ2-7, with TRBD2 matching over 11 bases. The CDR3 totals 16 residues. With 3 bases clipped from V and 4 bases from J, the junction kept 9 bases outside the gene matches. Looked up from germline, CDR1 is SGHRS and CDR2 is YFSETQ. The CDR3 loop is CASSSLAGGTVYEQYF. Incomplete CDR3 DNA: TGCGCCAGCAGCTCCTTAGCGGGGGGGACCGTATACGAG.

About this clone itself: The CDR3 is cut off 3 residues early in the read; its end comes from the germline J gene. V and J are TRBV4-2 and TRBJ1-4; tentatively, D is TRBD1 (6 bases). The CDR3 is 15 amino acids. V dropped 4 bases and J dropped 8 bases, with 17 bases sitting between them. CDR1 LGHNA and CDR2 YNFKEQ come from the germline V gene. CDR3 DNA, as far as it was read: TGTGCCAGCAGCCCACCCTCGCGGGGGCGAGAAAAA. Protein product: CASSPPSRGREK. The CDR3 in full is CASSPPSRGREKLFF.

A remark on this clone: With the read ending 3 residues before the CDR3 end, the germline J gene is used to fill in that end. The chain couples TRBV2 to TRBJ2-1, with a tentative D call TRBD1 (5 bases). Trimming removed 3 bases at V and 9 bases at J, with 12 bases between. Germline lookup yields CDR1 SNHLY and CDR2 FYNNEI. The CDR3 loop spans 13 amino acids. The sequenced part of the CDR3 DNA is TGTGCCAGCAGTGACTCGCAGGGCACTGAG. It translates to CASSDSQGTE. The CDR3 as a whole reads CASSDSQGTEQFF. The whole variable domain, filled in from reference TRBV2 and TRBJ2-1, reads EPEVTQTPSHQVTQMGQEVILRCVPISNHLYFYWYRQILGQKVEFLVSFYNNEISEKSEIFDDQFSVERPDGSNFTLKIRSTKLEDSAMYFCASSDSQGTEQFFGPGTRLTVL.